The rows below give T cell receptor beta chains drawn from one sample of a study of cytomegalovirus exposure and HLA in healthy donors. TCRdb keeps only in-frame clones here, not all; method: immunoSEQ multiplex PCR. Of some 150,000 clones listed, roughly 78% are singletons. Source material: PBMCs. Source of these receptors: a man in his forties or fifties in good health and CMV-seropositive. Each CDR3 is given with its conserved first and last residue. Each record gives: V gene, clone size, D gene, J gene, CDR3 DNA, CDR3 protein. D genes are given only for firm matches. A clone size is listed for some rows: how often the clone was seen (once, few, many), or a class if it is expanded.

TRBV4-1	-	-	TRBJ1-5	TGCGCCAGCAGCCCTGGGCCCCTTGGACAGCCCCAGCATTTT	CASSPGPLGQPQHF
TRBV7-9	-	-	TRBJ2-7	TGTGCCAGCAGCTTAGCGGCAGTGGACGAGCAGTACTTC	CASSLAAVDEQYF
TRBV19	-	-	TRBJ2-1	TGTGCCAGCATCTCCGGGAACAACAATGAGCAGTTCTTC	CASISGNNNEQFF
TRBV6-5	few	-	TRBJ1-1	TGTGCCAGCACCGGACTGTATAATGAAGCTTTCTTT	CASTGLYNEAFF
TRBV28	-	-	TRBJ2-7	TGTGCCAGCAGCTTCTCTCCGGGATACTACGAGCAGTACTTC	CASSFSPGYYEQYF
TRBV6-5	-	TRBD2	TRBJ2-1	TGTGCCAGCAGTTACTCGCGGACTAGCAATGAGCAGTTCTTC	CASSYSRTSNEQFF
TRBV6-5	once	-	TRBJ2-3	TGTGCCAGCAGTTACTCGTCCAGCGGGAGCACAGATACGCAGTATTTT	CASSYSSSGSTDTQYF
TRBV28	-	-	TRBJ1-2	TGTGCCAGCAGTTTAGGCAGGGTGAACGGCTACACCTTC	CASSLGRVNGYTF
TRBV4-1	-	TRBD2	TRBJ2-1	TGCGCCAGCAGCCACGCGGGAGGGCCAATTAGTGAGCAGTTCTTC	CASSHAGGPISEQFF
TRBV19	-	TRBD2	TRBJ2-5	TGTGCCAGTACCCGGACTAGCGGGACCCAAGAGACCCAGTACTTC	CASTRTSGTQETQYF
TRBV10-1	-	-	TRBJ2-1	TGCGCCAGCAGTGAGCCCCTAGGAGGGTCAAGGAATGAGCAGTTCTTC	CASSEPLGGSRNEQFF
TRBV5-6	-	-	TRBJ1-4	TGTGCCAGCAGCGGACTGGGGGGATCAGGAGAAAAACTGTTTTTT	CASSGLGGSGEKLFF
TRBV6-5	-	-	TRBJ1-2	TGTGCCAGCAGGTCGCAGGGAAGTCTCGATGGCTACACCTTC	CASRSQGSLDGYTF
TRBV27	once	TRBD1	TRBJ1-3	TGTGCCAGCAGACCGGGGGACAGGGGCCTTGGAAACACCATATATTTT	CASRPGDRGLGNTIYF
TRBV9	-	TRBD2	TRBJ2-7	TGTGCCAGCAGCGTAGGGACTAGCGACTACGAGCAGTACTTC	CASSVGTSDYEQYF
TRBV5-1	-	TRBD1	TRBJ1-6	TGCGCCAGCAGCGAAAGACAGGGATGGCCCTATAATTCACCCCTCCACTTT	CASSERQGWPYNSPLHF
TRBV12-5	-	-	TRBJ1-2	TGTGCTAGTGGTTTGGGCGGACAAGTAGCTAACTATGGCTACACCTTC	CASGLGGQVANYGYTF
TRBV11-2	-	TRBD2	TRBJ2-7	TGTGCCAGCAGCTTACTAGCGGGAGGGCACTACGAGCAGTACTTC	CASSLLAGGHYEQYF
TRBV9	-	TRBD1	TRBJ2-7	TGTGCCAGCAGCGCCCGCGACCTGACAGGGTTCGAGGTATTCCACGAGCAGTACTTC	CASSARDLTGFEVFHEQYF
TRBV28	few	-	TRBJ2-1	TGTGCCAGCAGTCCATCCCATGGTGCGGGAAACCACAATGAGCAGTTCTTC	CASSPSHGAGNHNEQFF
TRBV27	-	-	TRBJ2-7	TGTGCCAGCAGTCCAACAGGAGCCTACGAGCAGTACTTC	CASSPTGAYEQYF
TRBV5-1	-	TRBD1	TRBJ2-3	TGCGCCAGCAGCTTGGGACAGGGGAGTGGAGATACGCAGTATTTT	CASSLGQGSGDTQYF
TRBV11-2	-	TRBD2	TRBJ2-1	TGTGCCAGCAGCTGGGGTAGCGGGAGATTAGAGGAGCAGTTCTTC	CASSWGSGRLEEQFF
TRBV9	once	TRBD1	TRBJ2-1	TGTGCCAGCAGCGTAGAGGCAGGGGGCGATTACAATGAGCAGTTCTTC	CASSVEAGGDYNEQFF
TRBV11-3	-	TRBD2	TRBJ2-2	TGTGCCAGCAGCCCGAGTGTAGCGGGATACACCGGGGAGCTGTTTTTT	CASSPSVAGYTGELFF
TRBV6-1	-	-	TRBJ2-7	TGTGCCAGCAGCCCAGGATTGGCGAGGGACGAGCAGTACTTC	CASSPGLARDEQYF
TRBV14	once	-	TRBJ2-1	TGTGCCAGCAGCCAAGAACTTGGGTATGGCGGCTCCTACAATGAGCAGTTCTTC	CASSQELGYGGSYNEQFF
TRBV11-2	-	TRBD1	TRBJ2-5	TGTGCCAGCAGCCCGTACGGCAGGGGGCGGGAGACCCAGTACTTC	CASSPYGRGRETQYF
TRBV11-1	few	-	TRBJ1-1	TGTGCCAGCAGCCTCGGCGCAGGGACTGAAGCTTTCTTT	CASSLGAGTEAFF
TRBV19	-	-	TRBJ2-7	TGTGCCAGTAAGGACAGAAACGAGCAGTACTTC	CASKDRNEQYF
TRBV4-2	-	-	TRBJ2-7	TGTGCCAGCAGCCAAGTTCCAACCGGAGGGGCCGAGCAGTACTTC	CASSQVPTGGAEQYF
TRBV19	-	TRBD2	TRBJ2-7	TGTGCCAGTAGTTGGCCCCGGACTAGCGGGAGCCACGAGCAGTACTTC	CASSWPRTSGSHEQYF
TRBV5-1	once	TRBD2	TRBJ2-3	TGCGCCAGCAGCTTGGAACTAGCGGGAGGGCCGGATACGCAGTATTTT	CASSLELAGGPDTQYF
TRBV2	-	-	TRBJ2-1	TGTGCCAGCAGTGAATCTAGCGCCTACAATGAGCAGTTCTTC	CASSESSAYNEQFF
TRBV7-2	-	TRBD2	TRBJ2-7	TGTGCCAGCAGACGAACTAGCGCGGGCTCCTACGAGCAGTACTTC	CASRRTSAGSYEQYF
TRBV4-2	-	TRBD1	TRBJ2-3	TGTGCCAGCAGCCAGGGGACAGGGAGCGGGACCCCCGGGCGAGATACGCAGTATTTT	CASSQGTGSGTPGRDTQYF
TRBV28	few	-	TRBJ1-2	TGTGCCAGCAGTGTCCCAGGGGTTGGCTACACCTTC	CASSVPGVGYTF
TRBV18	-	-	TRBJ1-5	TGTGCCAGCTCACCTGCGGGTGATCAGCCCCAGCATTTT	CASSPAGDQPQHF
TRBV7-9	few	TRBD1	TRBJ1-1	TGTTCCAGCAGCACCCGACAGGGGGTAGCTTTCTTT	CSSSTRQGVAFF
TRBV19	many	-	TRBJ1-1	TGTGCCAGTAGTATCAATAGCAACACTGAAGCTTTCTTT	CASSINSNTEAFF
TRBV19	-	TRBD1	TRBJ1-2	TGTGCCAGTAGCCTAGACAGGGGTGGCTATGGCTACACCTTC	CASSLDRGGYGYTF
TRBV11-2	-	TRBD2	TRBJ2-3	TGTGCCAGCAGCTTCAGCGGGAAGACGACAGATACGCAGTATTTT	CASSFSGKTTDTQYF
TRBV4-1	-	TRBD1	TRBJ1-5	TGCGCCAGCAGCCAAGGGGACAGGAGTCCCCGGCAGCCCCAGCATTTT	CASSQGDRSPRQPQHF
TRBV2	once	TRBD2	TRBJ2-1	TGTGCCAGCAGTGAAGCCCGGGGGGCCTACAATGAGCAGTTCTTC	CASSEARGAYNEQFF
TRBV7-3	-	-	TRBJ1-1	TGTGCCAGCAGCTCTGGCCGGGAATACACTGAAGCTTTCTTT	CASSSGREYTEAFF
TRBV28	-	TRBD1	TRBJ2-2	TGTGCCAGCACCCAGGGGGCGCGGGACACCGGGGAGCTGTTTTTT	CASTQGARDTGELFF
TRBV28	-	TRBD2	TRBJ2-3	TGTGCCAGCACCCCGGGGGGTTTGGGCACAGATACGCAGTATTTT	CASTPGGLGTDTQYF
TRBV7-2	-	-	TRBJ2-2	TGTGCCAGCAGCTTACTAGCGACAGTTACCGGGGAGCTGTTTTTT	CASSLLATVTGELFF
TRBV5-4	-	TRBD2	TRBJ2-1	TGTGCCAGCAGCCCTGGGACTAGCCGAGAAAACAATGAGCAGTTCTTC	CASSPGTSRENNEQFF